One and the same sample provided the 9 T cell receptor beta chains below, sequenced in a study of Graves' ophthalmopathy and Graves' hyperthyroidism. RNA transcripts yielded amplified TCR beta CDR3 regions. An initial RT-PCR round employing HTBI primers preceded a second-round multiplex PCR. TCRdb recomputed calls from the multiplex PCR reads with MiXCR, one row per CDR3 protein. The sample carries hundreds of thousands of distinct CDR3 sequences, roughly 39% recorded once. Sequenced: peripheral blood. Receptors originate from an adult man with Graves' ophthalmopathy.

The chain employs TRBV11-3 and TRBJ2-2; tentative D call: TRBD2 (5 bases). Germline CDR1 reads SGHNT; CDR2 reads YENEEA. Between the trimmed V and J ends, which lost 0 bases and 2 bases, there was a span of 16 bases. This CDR3 is built from 18 residues. CDR3 region: CASSLDKLGVTNTGELFF. CDR3 DNA: TGTGCCAGCAGCTTAGATAAGCTCGGGGTGACAAACACCGGGGAGCTGTTTTTT.

There are many counts of this clonotype. V is TRBV7-9 and J is TRBJ1-2; 8 positions match TRBD1. Germline values: CDR1 SEHNR, CDR2 FQNEAQ (reference sequence). V shed 0 bases, J shed 7 bases, and the junction held 16 bases outside the gene matches. The CDR3 spans 18 residues. CDR3 amino acids: CASSLATGGQGPVGGYTF. In DNA form, the CDR3 reads TGTGCCAGCAGCTTAGCCACCGGCGGACAGGGCCCCGTAGGTGGCTACACCTTC.

The chain links TRBV25-1 to TRBJ2-7; D is unresolved. The CDR3 has 13 amino acids. Per the germline V gene, CDR1 is MGHDK and CDR2 is SYGVNS. Trimming took 5 bases from V and 3 from J, leaving 11 bases between them. CDR3 loop: CASSFLTIYEQYF. Here the CDR3 DNA reads TGTGCCAGCAGTTTTTTGACAATCTACGAGCAGTACTTC.

The chain uses TRBV24-1 and TRBJ1-2; 10 bases match TRBD1. Germline CDR1 KGHDR, CDR2 SFDVKD. Trimming took 9 bases from V and 6 from J; bases not matched to a gene: 12. There are 15 residues in the CDR3. CDR3 nucleotides: TGTGCCACCCGGACAGGGGGTGTCGTTGAGGATGGCTACACCTTC. Its translation is CATRTGGVVEDGYTF.

This clonotype has at least ten counts. This rearrangement joins TRBV29-1 to TRBJ2-5, with D perhaps matching TRBD2 (5 bases). V was clipped by 7 bases and J by 1 base, with 10 bases between them. Germline CDR1 SQVTM, CDR2 ANQGSEA. The CDR3 is 12 amino acids. CDR3: CSAEGFQETQYF. In DNA, the CDR3 is TGCAGCGCCGAGGGCTTCCAAGAGACCCAGTACTTC.

This clonotype has only one observation. V is TRBV20-1 and J is TRBJ1-5, with a weak D call TRBD1 (6 bases). The CDR3 contains 15 residues. The ends were cut back, 3 bases at V and 3 bases at J, with 15 bases in the middle. Germline lookup yields CDR1 DFQATT and CDR2 SNEGSKA (reference sequence). The CDR3 reads CSASLGGQSNQPQHF. CDR3 nucleotides: TGCAGTGCTAGCTTAGGGGGGCAGTCCAATCAGCCCCAGCATTTT.

In its sample, this clonotype was seen a few times. The CDR3 DNA reads as TGTGCCAGCAGCCAAGTACCGGGACAGGGGGCGAAGAACACTGAAGCTTTCTTT. It translates to CASSQVPGQGAKNTEAFF. The chain employs TRBV11-1 and TRBJ1-1; 12 bases are a match to TRBD1. CDR1 and CDR2 from the germline V gene are SGHAT and FQDESV (reference sequence). CDR3 length: 18 residues. V was pared by 5 bases and J by 1 base, with 11 bases of the junction left unmatched. Combining the CDR3 with reference TRBV11-1 and TRBJ1-1 gives the whole variable domain EAEVAQSPRYKITEKSQAVAFWCDPISGHATLYWYRQILGQGPELLVQFQDESVVDDSQLPKDRFSAERLKGVDSTLKIQPAELGDSAMYLCASSQVPGQGAKNTEAFFGQGTRLTVV.

This clonotype was observed at least ten times. The chain links TRBV20-1 to TRBJ2-5, with a possible D match to TRBD2 (7 bases). The germline V gene has CDR1 DFQATT and CDR2 SNEGSKA (reference sequence). Trimming took off 2 bases at V and 5 bases at J, with 18 bases between the two ends. CDR3 length: 15 residues. CDR3: CSARNVGRGGETQYF. The CDR3 DNA is TGCAGTGCTAGAAATGTAGGCAGGGGAGGGGAGACCCAGTACTTC.

The chain couples TRBV20-1 to TRBJ1-5, with 9 bases identical to TRBD1. Germline V CDR1 and CDR2: DFQATT, SNEGSKA (reference sequence). There are 13 residues in the CDR3. Trimming took 6 bases from V and 11 from J; bases not matched to a gene: 11. This CDR3 reads CSANRQGGETQHF. The CDR3 region has the DNA TGCAGTGCCAACCGACAGGGGGGAGAGACCCAGCATTTT.